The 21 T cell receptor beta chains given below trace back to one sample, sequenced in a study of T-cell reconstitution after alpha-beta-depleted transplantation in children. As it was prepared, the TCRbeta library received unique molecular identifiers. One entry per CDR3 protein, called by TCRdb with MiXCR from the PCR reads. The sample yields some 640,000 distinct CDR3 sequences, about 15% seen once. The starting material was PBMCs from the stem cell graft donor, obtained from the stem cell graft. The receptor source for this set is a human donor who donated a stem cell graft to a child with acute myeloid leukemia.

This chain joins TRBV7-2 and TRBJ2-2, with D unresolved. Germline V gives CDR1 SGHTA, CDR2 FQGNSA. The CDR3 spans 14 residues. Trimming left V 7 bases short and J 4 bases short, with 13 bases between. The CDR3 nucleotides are TGTGCCAGCACCCCATCCATTAGCACCGGGGAGCTGTTTTTT. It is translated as CASTPSISTGELFF.

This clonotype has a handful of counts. The CDR3 region has the DNA TGTGCCAGCAGTTTAGGGGCAGTCAATCAGCCCCAGCATTTT. Translation gives CASSLGAVNQPQHF. The V and J genes are TRBV12-3 or TRBV12-4 and TRBJ1-5; D is undetermined. The CDR3 length is 14 residues. V was clipped by 1 base and J by 3 bases, with 7 bases between them.

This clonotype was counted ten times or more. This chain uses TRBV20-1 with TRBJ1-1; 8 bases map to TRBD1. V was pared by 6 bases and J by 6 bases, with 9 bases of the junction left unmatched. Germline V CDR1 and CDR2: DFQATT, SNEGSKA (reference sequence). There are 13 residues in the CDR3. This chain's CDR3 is CSASRQGLAEAFF. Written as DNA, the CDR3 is TGCAGTGCCAGCCGACAGGGGCTTGCTGAAGCTTTCTTT.

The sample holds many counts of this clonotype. CDR3 coding DNA: TGTGCCAGCAGCTTGAACGGGGATTACGAGCAGTACTTC. As protein: CASSLNGDYEQYF. The chain employs TRBV5-6 and TRBJ2-7; D might be TRBD2 (5 bases). Germline V gene sequence: CDR1 SGHDT, CDR2 YYEEEE. V shed 1 base and J shed 4 bases, with 9 bases lying between them. The CDR3 totals 13 residues.

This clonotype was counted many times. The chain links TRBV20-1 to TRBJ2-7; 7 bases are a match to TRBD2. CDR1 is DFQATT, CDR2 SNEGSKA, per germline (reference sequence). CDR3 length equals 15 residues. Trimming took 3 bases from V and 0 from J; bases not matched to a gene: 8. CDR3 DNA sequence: TGCAGTGCTAGGACCCAGCGGGGCCCCTCCTACGAGCAGTACGTC. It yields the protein CSARTQRGPSYEQYV.

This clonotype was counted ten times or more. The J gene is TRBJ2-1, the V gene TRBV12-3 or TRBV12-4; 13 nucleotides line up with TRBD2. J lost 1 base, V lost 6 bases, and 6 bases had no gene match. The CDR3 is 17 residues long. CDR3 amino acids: CASRSGTSGASYNEQFF. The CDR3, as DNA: TGTGCCAGCAGGTCCGGGACTAGCGGGGCATCCTACAATGAGCAGTTCTTC.

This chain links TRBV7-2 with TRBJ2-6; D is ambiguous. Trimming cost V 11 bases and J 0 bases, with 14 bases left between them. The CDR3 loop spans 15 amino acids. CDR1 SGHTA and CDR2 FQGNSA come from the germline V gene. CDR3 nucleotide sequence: TGTGCCTGCACTCCAAGGGACTCTGGGGCCAACGTCCTGACTTTC. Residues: CACTPRDSGANVLTF.

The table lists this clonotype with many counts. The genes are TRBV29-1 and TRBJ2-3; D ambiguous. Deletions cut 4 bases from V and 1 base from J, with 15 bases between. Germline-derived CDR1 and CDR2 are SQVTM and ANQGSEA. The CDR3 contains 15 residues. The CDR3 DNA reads TGCAGCGTTGTCCGGCCCAGTTCAGGCACAGATACGCAGTATTTT. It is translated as CSVVRPSSGTDTQYF.

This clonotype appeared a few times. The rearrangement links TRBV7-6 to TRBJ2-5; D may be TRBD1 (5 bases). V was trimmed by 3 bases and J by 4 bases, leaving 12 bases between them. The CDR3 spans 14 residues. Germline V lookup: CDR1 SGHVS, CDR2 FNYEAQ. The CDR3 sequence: CASSLGQRGETQYF. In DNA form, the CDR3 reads TGTGCCAGCAGCTTGGGGCAGCGTGGAGAGACCCAGTACTTC. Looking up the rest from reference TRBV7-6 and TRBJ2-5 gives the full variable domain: GAGVSQSPRYKVTKRGQDVALRCDPISGHVSLYWYRQALGQGPEFLTYFNYEAQQDKSGLPNDRFSAERPEGSISTLTIQRTEQRDSAMYRCASSLGQRGETQYFGPGTRLLVL.

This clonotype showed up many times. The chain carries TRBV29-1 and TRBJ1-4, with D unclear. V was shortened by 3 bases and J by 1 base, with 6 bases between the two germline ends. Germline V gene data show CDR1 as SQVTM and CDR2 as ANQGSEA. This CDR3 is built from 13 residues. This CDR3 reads CSVEARTNEKLFF. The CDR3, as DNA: TGCAGCGTTGAGGCCAGAACTAATGAAAAACTGTTTTTT. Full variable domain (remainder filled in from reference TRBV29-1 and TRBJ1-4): SAVISQKPSRDICQRGTSLTIQCQVDSQVTMMFWYRQQPGQSLTLIATANQGSEATYESGFVIDKFPISRPNLTFSTLTVSNMSPEDSSIYLCSVEARTNEKLFFGSGTQLSVL.

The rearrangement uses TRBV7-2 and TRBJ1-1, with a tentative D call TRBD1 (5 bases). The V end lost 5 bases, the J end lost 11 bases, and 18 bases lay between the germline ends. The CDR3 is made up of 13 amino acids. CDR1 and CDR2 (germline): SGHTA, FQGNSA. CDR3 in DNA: TGTGCCAGCAGCCCGAAGCCGACAGTTGGGGCTTTCTTT. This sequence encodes CASSPKPTVGAFF.

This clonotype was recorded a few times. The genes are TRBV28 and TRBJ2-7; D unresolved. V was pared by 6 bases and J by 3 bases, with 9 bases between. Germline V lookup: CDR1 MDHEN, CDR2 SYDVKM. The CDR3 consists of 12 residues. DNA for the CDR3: TGTGCCAGCAGCCCCGACGACTACGAGCAGTACGTC. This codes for CASSPDDYEQYV.

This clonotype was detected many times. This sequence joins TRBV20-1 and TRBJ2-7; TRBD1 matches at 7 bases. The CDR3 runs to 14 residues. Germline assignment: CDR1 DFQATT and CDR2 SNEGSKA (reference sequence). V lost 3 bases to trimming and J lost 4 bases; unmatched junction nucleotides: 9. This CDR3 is CSARMDRPLYEQYF. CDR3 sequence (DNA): TGCAGTGCTAGGATGGACAGGCCTCTTTACGAGCAGTACTTC.

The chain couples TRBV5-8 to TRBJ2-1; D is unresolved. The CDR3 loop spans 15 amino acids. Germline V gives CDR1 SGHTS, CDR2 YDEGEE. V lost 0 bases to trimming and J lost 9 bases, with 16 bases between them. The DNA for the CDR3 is TGTGCCAGCAGCTTGGGGAGAGGTGGCTCTTTTGAGCAGTTCTTC. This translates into CASSLGRGGSFEQFF.

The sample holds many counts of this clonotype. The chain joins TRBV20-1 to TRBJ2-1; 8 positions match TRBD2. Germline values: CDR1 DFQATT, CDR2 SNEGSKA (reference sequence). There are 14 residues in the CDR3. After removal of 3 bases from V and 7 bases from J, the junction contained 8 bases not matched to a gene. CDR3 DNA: TGCAGTGCTAGGGTACCGGGGGGGCGGAATGAGCAGTTCTTC. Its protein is CSARVPGGRNEQFF.

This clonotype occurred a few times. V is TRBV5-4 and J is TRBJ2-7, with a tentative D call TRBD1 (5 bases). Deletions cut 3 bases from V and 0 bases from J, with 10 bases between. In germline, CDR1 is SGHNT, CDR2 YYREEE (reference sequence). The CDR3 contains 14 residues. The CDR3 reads CASSYRHLSYEQYV. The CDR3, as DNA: TGTGCCAGCAGCTACAGGCACCTCTCCTACGAGCAGTACGTC.

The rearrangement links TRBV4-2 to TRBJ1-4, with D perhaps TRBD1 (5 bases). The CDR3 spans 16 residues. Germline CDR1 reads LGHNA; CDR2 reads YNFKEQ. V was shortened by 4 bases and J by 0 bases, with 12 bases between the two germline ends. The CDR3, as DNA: TGTGCCAGCAGCCTAACGGGACTCGCAACTAATGAAAAACTGTTTTTT. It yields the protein CASSLTGLATNEKLFF.

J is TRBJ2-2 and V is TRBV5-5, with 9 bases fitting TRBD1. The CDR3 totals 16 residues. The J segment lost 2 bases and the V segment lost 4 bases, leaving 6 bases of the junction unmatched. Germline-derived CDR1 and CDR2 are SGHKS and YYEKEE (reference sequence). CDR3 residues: CASSPGQGINTGELFF. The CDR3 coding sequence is TGTGCCAGCAGCCCTGGACAGGGGATAAACACCGGGGAGCTGTTTTTT. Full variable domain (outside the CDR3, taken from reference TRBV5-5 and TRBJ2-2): DAGVTQSPTHLIKTRGQQVTLRCSPISGHKSVSWYQQVLGQGPQFIFQYYEKEERGRGNFPDRFSARQFPNYSSELNVNALLLGDSALYLCASSPGQGINTGELFFGEGSRLTVL.

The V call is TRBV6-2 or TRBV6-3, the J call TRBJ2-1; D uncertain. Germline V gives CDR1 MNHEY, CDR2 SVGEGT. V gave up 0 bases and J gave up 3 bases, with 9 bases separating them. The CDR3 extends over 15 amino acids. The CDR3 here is CASSYSSGFYNEQFF. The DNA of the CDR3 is TGTGCCAGCAGTTACTCATCCGGGTTCTACAATGAGCAGTTCTTC.

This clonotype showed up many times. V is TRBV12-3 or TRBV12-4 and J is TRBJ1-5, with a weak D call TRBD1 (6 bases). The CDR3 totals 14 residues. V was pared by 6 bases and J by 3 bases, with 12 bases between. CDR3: CASSEQGDNQPQHF. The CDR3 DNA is TGTGCCAGCAGCGAACAGGGAGACAATCAGCCCCAGCATTTT.

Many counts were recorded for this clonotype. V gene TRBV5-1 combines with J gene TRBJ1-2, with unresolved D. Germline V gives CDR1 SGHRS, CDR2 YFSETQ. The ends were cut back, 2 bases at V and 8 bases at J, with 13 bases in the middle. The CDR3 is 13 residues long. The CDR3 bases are TGCGCCAGCAGCTTCACCGGGATGGAAGGCTACACCTTC. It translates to CASSFTGMEGYTF.